This T cell receptor (beta chain) was recovered during a study of cytomegalovirus exposure and HLA in healthy donors. Germline lookup yields CDR1 SGHRS and CDR2 YFSETQ. The V end lost 0 bases, the J end lost 3 bases, and 9 bases lay between the germline ends. The CDR3 runs to 15 residues. Data came from immunoSEQ multiplex PCR; TCRdb stores just in-frame clones and leaves some out. The table has about 95,000 clones, 85% seen once. Findings of the study overall: Among TCR sequences, most were rare, though some public TCRs appeared in many donors. High sensitivity and specificity were reportedly achieved when the classifier diagnosed cytomegalovirus status. A subsequent analysis found that TCR clusters from the first cohort also tended to co-occur in the 90 to 150 validation repertoires, with approximately 95% of cluster scores above 0. Cytomegalovirus-associated TCR beta chains were listed, numbering 164.

In regard to this clone: Its antigen is currently unknown.

Sequences were obtained from PBMCs. The chain carries TRBV5-1 and TRBJ1-4; TRBD1 is a possible D gene (6 bases). This TCR was recovered from a man aged 18 to 30 in good health and CMV-seropositive. CDR3 protein: CASSLVRGPNEKLFF. Here the CDR3 DNA reads TGCGCCAGCAGCTTGGTCAGGGGCCCTAATGAAAAACTGTTTTTT.